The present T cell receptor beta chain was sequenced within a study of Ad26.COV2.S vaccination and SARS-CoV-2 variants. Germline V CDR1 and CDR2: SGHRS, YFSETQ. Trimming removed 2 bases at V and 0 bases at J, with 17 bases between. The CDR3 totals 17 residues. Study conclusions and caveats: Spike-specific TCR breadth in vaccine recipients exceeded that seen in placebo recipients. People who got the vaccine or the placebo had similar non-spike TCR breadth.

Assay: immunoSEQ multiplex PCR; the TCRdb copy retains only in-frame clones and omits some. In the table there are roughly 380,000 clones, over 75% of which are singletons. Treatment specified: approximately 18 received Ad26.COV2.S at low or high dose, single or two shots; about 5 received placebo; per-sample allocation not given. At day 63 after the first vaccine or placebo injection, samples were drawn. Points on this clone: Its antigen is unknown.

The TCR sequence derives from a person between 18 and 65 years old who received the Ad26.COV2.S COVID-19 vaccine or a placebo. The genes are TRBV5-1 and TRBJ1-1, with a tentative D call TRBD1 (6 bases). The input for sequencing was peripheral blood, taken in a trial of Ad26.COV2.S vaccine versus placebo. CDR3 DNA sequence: TGCGCCAGCAGCTTAAGGGGGGTGACACGAATGAACACTGAAGCTTTCTTT. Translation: CASSLRGVTRMNTEAFF. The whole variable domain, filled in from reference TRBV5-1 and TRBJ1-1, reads KAGVTQTPRYLIKTRGQQVTLSCSPISGHRSVSWYQQTPGQGLQFLFEYFSETQRNKGNFPGRFSGRQFSNSRSEMNVSTLELGDSALYLCASSLRGVTRMNTEAFFGQGTRLTVV.